The clone carrying this T cell receptor (delta chain) occurred a few times. The target antigen is unknown. This is likely an artifact of a read error, given a far larger clone one base away. The same CDR3 arises from other DNA sequences in this sample as well. TCRdb called clones anew from the multiplex PCR reads with CATT. The sample shows roughly 86,000 delta-chain clones, over 1.1% of them seen only once. The sample comes from a study of γδ T cells in repeated Plasmodium falciparum infection. Study details: Four controlled malaria infections with P. falciparum NF54 spanned roughly 590 days.

Broader study findings: Vdelta2-negative gammadelta repertoires appeared less diverse and less shared in Malian than Australian children. In Vdelta2-negative, largely Vdelta1+, gammadelta repertoires, repeated controlled infections appeared to drive clonal selection waves.

Flow sorting of PBMC yielded separate Vgamma9/Vdelta2+ and Vdelta2-negative gammadelta T cell populations for bulk repertoire analysis. The CDR3 is made up of 19 amino acids. Germline V lookup: CDR1 TSWWSYY, CDR2 QGS. The receptor comes from a pool of human donors (malaria-infected and uninfected, not separated). The specimen was gamma-delta T cells from blood. The chain couples TRDV1 to TRDJ1; the match to TRDD3 covers 9 bases. The CDR3 loop reads CALGELAPNWGTYTDKLIF. CDR3 DNA: TGTGCTCTTGGGGAACTAGCTCCTAACTGGGGGACGTACACCGACAAACTCATCTTT.